This T cell receptor (beta chain) was observed in a study of blood T cell repertoires in COVID-19 (TCRdb year 2020). Background for the entire study: Collaborator samples came from the United States, Italy and Spain and covered acute and convalescent phases of COVID-19. The prospective study material was composed of cDNA or gDNA derived from T cells, B-cell-depleted T cells, or PBMCs. Subjects who had been exposed to COVID-19, were actively infected with it, or had recovered from it provided the deeply sampled blood TCRbeta repertoires that made up the dataset. A freely available public database, intended as a resource for researchers studying the immune response to SARS-CoV-2, is where the repertoires were released. The samples were drawn from two sources: the first 160 participants of the ongoing ImmuneRACE study, and 1,254 subjects contributed by 6 global collaborators. The sample metadata nearly always contained a de-identified subject ID, COVID-19 status, age in years and sex. HLA class I and class II types, where available, came from metadata supplied by the sample provider rather than from assay-based typing. Overall study outcomes, separate from this receptor: The quantity of clinical and demographic metadata differed by source and by participant and was supplied without curation.

Taken from cysteine to phenylalanine, the CDR3 has 14 residues. This entry keeps only the CDR3 DNA: 42 bases, framed from base 1. Trimming removed 3 bases from V and 5 bases from J, leaving 8 bases between the germline ends. CDR1 and CDR2, looked up from the germline V gene, are KGHSH and LQKENI. On this clone itself: Its antigen target is currently unknown. No base qualities exist here, and no much larger clone lies one base off it. Other DNA sequences in this specimen translate into the identical CDR3.

TCRbeta CDR3 regions were amplified from genomic DNA by means of the immunoSEQ Assay, a bias-controlled multiplex PCR. The published analysis was carried out like this. Nucleated cell counts per sample were estimated from amplification of reference gene primers within the assay. Sequence reads were collapsed and filtered to measure the absolute abundance of every unique TCRbeta CDR3 rearrangement. For each sample, productive Simpson clonality was calculated by taking the square root of Simpson's diversity index across productive rearrangements. As stored in TCRdb, this immuneACCESS dataset retains in-frame rearrangements with V and J assigned. A fraction of the clones does not appear; measured against another copy, unresolved V genes explain less than half of the discrepancy, and the remainder lacks a known reason. The V and J calls and the clone size are those of that table, but D and trimming were determined from the DNA. This sample holds about 140,000 clones; about 91% were observed only once. About 1.5% of the sample rests with the top ten.

Each collaborating institution followed its own protocols to collect whole blood in K2EDTA tubes. For TCRbeta analysis, collaborators shipped samples as frozen whole blood, isolated PBMCs, or DNA extracted from either of those sample types. Sequencing was performed on peripheral blood. This clonotype originated in a woman aged 60-75 years with acute or convalescent COVID-19. The chain was built from TRBV18 and TRBJ1-6; possibly the D gene is TRBD1, per 5 matching bases. This receptor has the CDR3 CASSPQGNNSPLHF. The nucleotides read TGTGCCAGCTCACCCCAGGGAAATAATTCACCCCTCCACTTT.